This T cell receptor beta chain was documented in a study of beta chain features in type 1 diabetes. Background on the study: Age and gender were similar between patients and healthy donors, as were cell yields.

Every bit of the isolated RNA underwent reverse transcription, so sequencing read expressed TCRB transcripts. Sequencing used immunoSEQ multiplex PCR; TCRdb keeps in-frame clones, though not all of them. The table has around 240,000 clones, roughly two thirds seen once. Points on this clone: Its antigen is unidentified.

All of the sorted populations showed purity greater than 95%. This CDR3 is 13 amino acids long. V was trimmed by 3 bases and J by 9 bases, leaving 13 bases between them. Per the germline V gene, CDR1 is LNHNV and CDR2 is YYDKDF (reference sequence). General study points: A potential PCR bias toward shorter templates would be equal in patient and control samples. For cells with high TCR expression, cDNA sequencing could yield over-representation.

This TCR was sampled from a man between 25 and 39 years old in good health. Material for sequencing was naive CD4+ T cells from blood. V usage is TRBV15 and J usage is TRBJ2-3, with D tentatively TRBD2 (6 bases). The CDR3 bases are TGTGCCACCAGCAGTGCCGGCGGGATGACGCAGTATTTT. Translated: CATSSAGGMTQYF.